This T cell receptor (beta chain) was observed in a study of blood T cell repertoires in COVID-19. Study-wide context: The cDNA or gDNA used as material had been derived from T cells, B-cell-depleted T cells, or PBMCs.

The CDR3 is made up of 17 amino acids. In germline, CDR1 is KGHDR, CDR2 SFDVKD. V lost 4 bases and J lost 5, with 19 bases in between. Libraries were prepared by immunoSEQ multiplex PCR; TCRdb keeps only in-frame clonotypes and omits some of them. The sample holds about 290,000 clones, roughly nine tenths seen once. Participants, 18 to 89 years old, spanned approximately 26 US areas. Two negative PCRs, clearance, or symptom resolution characterized the recovered Cohort 3 donors. The TCR originated in a woman aged 40 to 50 who had recovered from COVID-19. This chain connects TRBV24-1 to TRBJ2-2; D is possibly TRBD2 (6 bases). The sequencing sample was made of PBMCs or T cells enriched from blood (not recorded which). This CDR3 reads CATSDARRDGSTGELFF. The CDR3 bases are TGTGCCACCAGTGACGCACGCCGGGACGGGAGTACCGGGGAGCTGTTTTTT.